A single T cell receptor beta chain is shown here with its context. This specimen comes from a study of shared clonotypes between healthy human individuals. In the naive CD8 group, cells lacked CD45RO and were positively selected for CCR7, so terminally differentiated effector memory CD45RA+ cells were left out. Sequencing used immunoSEQ multiplex PCR; TCRdb keeps in-frame clones, though not all of them. Among roughly 810,000 clones, 96% were seen once, and the ten largest hold about 0.21%. This clonotype was sampled from a man aged 25-45 years in good health. Sequencing was done on a sample of naive CD8+ T cells sorted from blood.

The CDR3 sequence: CASSVVGGSGNEQFF. CDR3 DNA sequence: TGTGCCAGCAGCGTAGTAGGGGGATCCGGGAATGAGCAGTTCTTC. The rearrangement links TRBV9 to TRBJ2-1; a weak D match, TRBD1 (6 bases). Deletions cut 0 bases from V and 7 bases from J, with 14 bases between. This CDR3 is 15 amino acids long. CDR1 and CDR2 from the germline V gene are SGDLS and YYNGEE. The full variable domain, in which reference TRBV9 and TRBJ2-1 provide the parts outside the CDR3, is DSGVTQTPKHLITATGQRVTLRCSPRSGDLSVYWYQQSLDQGLQFLIQYYNGEERAKGNILERFSAQQFPDLHSELNLSSLELGDSALYFCASSVVGGSGNEQFFGPGTRLTVL.